This is a list of T cell receptor beta chains from one sample in a study of T cell changes during pregnancy in multiple sclerosis. The repertoire was sequenced with immunoSEQ multiplex PCR; TCRdb's copy has only in-frame clones and lacks some. The profile shows under 55,000 clones, approximately 91% of them singletons. The material sequenced was CD8+ T cells from peripheral blood mononuclear cells, taken after pregnancy. Every receptor here comes from a female donor with multiple sclerosis, enrolled in a pregnancy study. The CDR3 runs from the conserved cysteine through the conserved F or W. The D gene is left open where the match is weak. Clone sizes are given selectively: once, few, many, or a class where the clone is expanded.

d_gene	v_gene	abundance	j_gene	CDR3nt	CDR3aa
TRBD1	TRBV13	.	TRBJ2-7	TGTGCCAGCAGCTTAGGGGGACAGGGGTTCAACGAGCAGTACTTC	CASSLGGQGFNEQYF
.	TRBV10-1	few	TRBJ2-2	TGCGCCAGCAGGCCTTACTCGAACACCGGGGAGCTGTTTTTT	CASRPYSNTGELFF
.	TRBV4-1	.	TRBJ1-4	TGCGCCAGCAGCCAAGGAGGACAGATCAATGAAAAACTGTTTTTT	CASSQGGQINEKLFF
TRBD1	TRBV9	.	TRBJ2-7	TGTGCCAGCAGCGTGGGACAGGGGGGAGCCTACGAGCAGTACTTC	CASSVGQGGAYEQYF
.	TRBV6-5	.	TRBJ2-5	TGTGCCAGCAGTGATAACAGGGTTGAGACCCAGTACTTC	CASSDNRVETQYF
.	TRBV2	.	TRBJ1-1	TGTGCCAGTTCTCCTACCATCCTTGAAGCTTTCTTT	CASSPTILEAFF
TRBD1	TRBV2	.	TRBJ1-1	TGTGCCAGCAGTGCTGACAGGGTGGACACTGAAGCTTTCTTT	CASSADRVDTEAFF
.	TRBV5-1	.	TRBJ1-1	TGCGCCAGCAGCTTGGGGTCGGGGTACACTGAAGCTTTCTTT	CASSLGSGYTEAFF
TRBD2	TRBV5-1	.	TRBJ2-4	TGCGCCAGCAGCCCGGCGGGGGGGCCGTCTCGGAGCCTCAAAAACATTCAGTACTTC	CASSPAGGPSRSLKNIQYF
.	TRBV6-4	.	TRBJ2-2	TGTGCCAGCAGTGGTCAGGCCACCGGGGAGCTGTTTTTT	CASSGQATGELFF
TRBD2	TRBV7-3	.	TRBJ2-1	TGTGCCAGCAGCTTAGGTAGCGGGGGCCATGAGCAGTTCTTC	CASSLGSGGHEQFF
.	TRBV27	.	TRBJ2-7	TGTGCCAGCAGCCTTAGCGGACCCAGCTCCTACGAGCAGTACTTC	CASSLSGPSSYEQYF
TRBD2	TRBV7-3	.	TRBJ2-1	TGTGCCAGCAGCTTAGGGACTAGCTATGACAATGAGCAGTTCTTC	CASSLGTSYDNEQFF
.	TRBV5-1	.	TRBJ2-7	TGCGCCAGCAGCCCGGACACCAACCACGAGCAGTACTTC	CASSPDTNHEQYF
TRBD1	TRBV13	.	TRBJ1-6	TGTGCCAGCAGCTTAGGCGGGACAGGTAATTCACCCCTCCACTTT	CASSLGGTGNSPLHF
TRBD1	TRBV30	.	TRBJ1-3	TGTGCCTGGGACGTTCAGGGGGCTCTTGGAAACACCATATATTTT	CAWDVQGALGNTIYF
.	TRBV2	.	TRBJ2-4	TGTGCCAGAAGTTCAGGGGAATCAGCCAAAAACATTCAGTACTTC	CARSSGESAKNIQYF
TRBD1	TRBV5-6	.	TRBJ1-1	TGTGCCAGCAGCTTGATCGCCGGGACAGGGGTCCTGGGGGGCACTGAAGCTTTCTTT	CASSLIAGTGVLGGTEAFF
TRBD2	TRBV7-2	.	TRBJ2-7	TGTGCCAGCAGCTTAGTCCACGGGACTACAATCTACGAGCAGTACTTC	CASSLVHGTTIYEQYF
.	TRBV6-1	once	TRBJ1-2	TGTGCCAGCAGTGAGTCTATCTTC	CASSESIF
.	TRBV6-6	.	TRBJ2-7	TGTGCCAGCCAACTAGGGCAGGTGCAATACGAGCAGTACTTC	CASQLGQVQYEQYF
.	TRBV14	.	TRBJ2-7	TGTGCCAGCAGCCAAGGGAGTGCCGCACGCTACGAGCAGTACTTC	CASSQGSAARYEQYF
TRBD1	TRBV11-2	.	TRBJ2-7	TGTGCCAGCAGCTACGGGACAGGAAACTACGAGCAGTACTTC	CASSYGTGNYEQYF
TRBD1	TRBV9	.	TRBJ1-2	TGTGCCAGCAGCGGAAACAGGGGTATGGACTATGGCTACACCTTC	CASSGNRGMDYGYTF
TRBD1	TRBV27	.	TRBJ2-7	TGTGCCAGCAGTGACCGGGACAGCTCCTACGAGCAGTACTTC	CASSDRDSSYEQYF
.	TRBV30	.	TRBJ1-6	TGTGCCTGGAGAGGAGGGCCCTATAATTCACCCCTCCACTTT	CAWRGGPYNSPLHF
TRBD2	TRBV7-6	.	TRBJ2-7	TGTGCCAGCAGCTTGGTTAGCGGGGGCCCGGGGGGCTCCTACGAGCAGTACTTC	CASSLVSGGPGGSYEQYF
.	TRBV7-3	.	TRBJ2-2	TGTGCCAGCAGAGGGGCCACCGGGGAGCTGTTTTTT	CASRGATGELFF
TRBD2	TRBV7-9	.	TRBJ2-5	TGTGCCAGCTTGCGAAGCGGGGGTCAAGAGACCCAGTACTTC	CASLRSGGQETQYF